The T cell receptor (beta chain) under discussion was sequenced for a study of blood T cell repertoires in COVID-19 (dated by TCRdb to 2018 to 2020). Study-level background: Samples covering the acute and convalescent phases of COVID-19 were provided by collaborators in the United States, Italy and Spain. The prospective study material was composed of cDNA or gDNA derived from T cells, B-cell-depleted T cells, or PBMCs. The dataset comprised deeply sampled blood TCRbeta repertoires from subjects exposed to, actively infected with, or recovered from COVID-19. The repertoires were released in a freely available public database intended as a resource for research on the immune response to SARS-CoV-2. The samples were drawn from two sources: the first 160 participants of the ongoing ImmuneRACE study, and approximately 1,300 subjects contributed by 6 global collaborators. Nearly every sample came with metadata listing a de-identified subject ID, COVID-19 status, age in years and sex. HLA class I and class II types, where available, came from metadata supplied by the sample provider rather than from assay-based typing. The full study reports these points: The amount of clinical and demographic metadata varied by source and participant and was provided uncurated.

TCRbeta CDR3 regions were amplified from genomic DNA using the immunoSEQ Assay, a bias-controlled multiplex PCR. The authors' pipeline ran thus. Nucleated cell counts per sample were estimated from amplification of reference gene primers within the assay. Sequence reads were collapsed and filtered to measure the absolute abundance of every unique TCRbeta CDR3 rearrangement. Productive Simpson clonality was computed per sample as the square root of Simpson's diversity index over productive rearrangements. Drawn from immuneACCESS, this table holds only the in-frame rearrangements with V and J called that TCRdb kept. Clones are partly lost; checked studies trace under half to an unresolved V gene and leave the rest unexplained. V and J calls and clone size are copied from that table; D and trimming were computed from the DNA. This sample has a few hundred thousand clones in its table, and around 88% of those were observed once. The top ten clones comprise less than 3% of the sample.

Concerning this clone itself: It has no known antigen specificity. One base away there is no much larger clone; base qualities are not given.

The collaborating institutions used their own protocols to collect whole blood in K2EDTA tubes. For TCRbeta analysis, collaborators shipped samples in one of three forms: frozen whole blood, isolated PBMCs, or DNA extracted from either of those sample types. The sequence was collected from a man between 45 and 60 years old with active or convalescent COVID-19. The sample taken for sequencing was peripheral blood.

The nucleotide sequence is TGTGCCAGCAGCGACCGACAGGGGGCGGACTACGAGCAGTACTTC. Protein translation: CASSDRQGADYEQYF. The chain is encoded by TRBV28 joined to TRBJ2-7, and 10 junctional nucleotides match TRBD1. Clipping removes 6 bases from V and 3 bases from J, with 8 as the unmatched junction base count. CDR1 MDHEN and CDR2 SYDVKM are derived from the germline V gene. Counted from cysteine to phenylalanine, this CDR3 has 15 amino acids. Only the CDR3 region is kept as DNA, spanning 45 bases read in frame from base 1.